Shown below are 32 T cell receptor beta chains from a single sample sequenced in a study of regulatory T cells in long-lasting Graves disease. The time point denotes: newly diagnosed GD, antithyroid drugs for less than 3 months. Preparation of the TCR library used RNA extracted from PBMCs. Investigators prepared the TCR beta libraries by applying iRepertoire HTBI primers and Arm-PCR of CDR3 regions. TCRdb processed the multiplex PCR reads anew with MiXCR; each CDR3 protein has one entry. The table lists 520,000 or so distinct CDR3 sequences, around 13% of them singletons. The same data also went into a second study, on T cells in Graves' hyperthyroidism and ophthalmopathy.

The sequences come from peripheral blood mononuclear cells (PBMCs), collected at new diagnosis, from a patient treated with antithyroid drugs. The receptors come from a woman aged 25 to 39 with Graves disease.

In its sample, this clonotype was seen many times. This rearrangement joins TRBV27 to TRBJ2-2; the match to TRBD2 covers 8 bases. The CDR3 contains 16 residues. V trimming: 2 bases; J trimming: 4 bases; junction bases outside the gene matches: 6. From germline, CDR1 is MNHEY and CDR2 SMNVEV (reference sequence). The CDR3 coding sequence is TGTGCCAGCAGTTTAAGCTGGCTAGCGGGCACCGGGGAGCTGTTTTTT. Translated: CASSLSWLAGTGELFF.

The chain links TRBV19 to TRBJ2-1; D gene ambiguous. CDR3 length: 14 residues. Trimming shortened V by 1 base and J by 9 bases, and 13 bases separated the two germline ends. CDR1 LNHDA and CDR2 SQIVND come from the germline V gene (reference sequence). The CDR3 region has the DNA TGTGCCAGTAGTATAGGAGGCCCTCAGGCTGAGCAGTTCTTC. Translation gives CASSIGGPQAEQFF.

The rearrangement joins TRBV2 to TRBJ1-2, with TRBD1 matching over 8 bases. This CDR3 has 15 residues. The germline V gene encodes CDR1 SNHLY and CDR2 FYNNEI. Trimming took 6 bases from V and 0 from J; bases not matched to a gene: 6. The CDR3 reads CASSFQGATNYGYTF. The CDR3 DNA reads TGTGCCAGCAGCTTTCAGGGGGCGACTAACTATGGCTACACCTTC.

The chain combines TRBV7-6 with TRBJ2-5; D gene ambiguous. CDR3 length equals 14 residues. V lost 5 bases and J 5 bases, leaving 15 bases between the germline ends. The germline V gene has CDR1 SGHVS and CDR2 FNYEAQ. The CDR3 DNA reads TGTGCCAGCAGCCCTCAGGCGATGGTTGAGACCCAGTACTTC. Amino acid sequence: CASSPQAMVETQYF.

This clonotype has at least ten counts. The V and J genes are TRBV2 and TRBJ2-1, with 12 positions matching TRBD2. The ends lost 5 bases at V and 0 bases at J; junction bases unmatched: 2. The germline gives CDR1 SNHLY, CDR2 FYNNEI. This CDR3 spans 16 amino acids. CDR3 DNA sequence: TGTGCCAGCAGTCCGACTAGCGGGAGCTCCTACAATGAGCAGTTCTTC. Residues: CASSPTSGSSYNEQFF.

This clonotype was picked up many times. The chain carries TRBV28 and TRBJ1-6; TRBD1 agrees at 7 bases. The germline CDR1 and CDR2 sequences are MDHEN and SYDVKM. With 4 bases clipped from V and 6 bases from J, the junction kept 3 bases outside the gene matches. This CDR3 region has 14 residues. The CDR3 reads CASSWDSSNSPLHF. CDR3 bases: TGTGCCAGCAGTTGGGACAGCAGTAATTCACCCCTCCACTTT. Based on the CDR3 plus reference TRBV28 and TRBJ1-6, the full variable domain is DVKVTQSSRYLVKRTGEKVFLECVQDMDHENMFWYRQDPGLGLRLIYFSYDVKMKEKGDIPEGYSVSREKKERFSLILESASTNQTSMYLCASSWDSSNSPLHFGNGTRLTVT.

This clonotype came up many times. The rearrangement uses TRBV20-1 and TRBJ2-1; 9 nucleotides align to TRBD1. This CDR3 comprises 14 residues. CDR1 and CDR2 from the germline V gene are DFQATT and SNEGSKA (reference sequence). V shed 1 base and J 2 bases; nucleotides not matched to a gene: 0. CDR3 DNA sequence: TGCAGTGCTAGAGGGGACAGGGCCTACAATGAGCAGTTCTTC. This gives the protein CSARGDRAYNEQFF.

This clonotype was found many times. The chain combines TRBV2 with TRBJ2-4; a weak D match, TRBD2 (6 bases). The CDR3 is made up of 16 amino acids. V lost 2 bases to trimming and J lost 2 bases, with 13 bases between them. The germline V gene has CDR1 SNHLY and CDR2 FYNNEI. The CDR3 protein is CASSERFGTSKNIQYF. Written as DNA, the CDR3 is TGTGCCAGCAGTGAACGTTTTGGGACTTCCAAAAACATTCAGTACTTC.

The chain has TRBV13 and TRBJ1-2; 7 bases are a match to TRBD1. Germline V gene data show CDR1 as PRHDT and CDR2 as FYEKMQ (reference sequence). The CDR3 spans 15 residues. V lost 4 bases, J lost 4 bases, and 9 bases stayed unmatched. The CDR3 bases are TGTGCCAGCAGCTCAAAGGACAGGCCTCTCTATGGCTACACCTTC. Its translation is CASSSKDRPLYGYTF.

This clonotype was seen ten or more times. The rearrangement joins TRBV11-2 to TRBJ2-1, with D unclear. Deletions cut 4 bases from V and 4 bases from J, with 11 bases between. CDR3 length equals 14 residues. CDR1 is SGHAT, CDR2 FQNNGV, per germline. CDR3 amino acids: CASSSDARYNEQFF. The CDR3 coding sequence is TGTGCCAGCAGCTCCGATGCCAGGTACAATGAGCAGTTCTTC.

This clonotype has just a few counts. The chain combines TRBV6-5 with TRBJ1-3; D is ambiguous. The germline V gene encodes CDR1 MNHEY and CDR2 SVGAGI. CDR3 size: 13 residues. Trimming pared 0 bases from V and 4 bases from J, leaving 4 bases between. Here the CDR3 reads CASSYSRGNTIYF. In nucleotides, the CDR3 is TGTGCCAGCAGTTACTCGCGCGGAAACACCATATATTTT.

Ten or more counts support this clonotype. The chain joins TRBV12-3 or TRBV12-4 to TRBJ2-3; 8 bases align to TRBD2. V trimming: 6 bases; J trimming: 5 bases; junction bases outside the gene matches: 16. The CDR3 contains 17 residues. CDR3 protein: CASSPRLAWSHGDTQYF. The DNA for the CDR3 is TGTGCCAGCAGCCCCAGACTAGCGTGGAGCCATGGAGATACGCAGTATTTT.

The chain carries TRBV20-1 and TRBJ2-2, with a tentative D call TRBD2 (6 bases). The CDR3 runs 14 residues. Germline CDR1 is DFQATT and CDR2 is SNEGSKA (reference sequence). V lost 4 bases and J 0 bases, leaving 9 bases between the germline ends. The CDR3 loop reads CSAISGANTGELFF. The CDR3 coding sequence is TGCAGTGCTATTAGCGGCGCGAACACCGGGGAGCTGTTTTTT.

A word on this clonotype: A read error may explain this, as a much larger clone is one base away. This chain's CDR3 is CASSDTGKGYKQYF. In DNA, the CDR3 is TGCGCCAGCAGTGATACAGGGAAAGGGTACAAGCAGTACTTC. The chain recombines TRBV6-1 with TRBJ2-7, with D perhaps TRBD1 (6 bases). This CDR3 contains 14 residues. CDR1 and CDR2 (germline): MNHNS, SASEGT.

This clonotype has at least ten counts. The chain couples TRBV27 to TRBJ2-1, with 7 bases identical to TRBD1. With 5 bases clipped from V and 4 bases from J, the junction kept 5 bases outside the gene matches. Germline-derived CDR1 and CDR2 are MNHEY and SMNVEV (reference sequence). The CDR3 totals 14 residues. CDR3 in amino acids: CASSVPGQYNEQFF. The CDR3 DNA reads as TGTGCCAGCAGTGTACCGGGACAGTACAATGAGCAGTTCTTC.

This clonotype was observed at least ten times. This chain joins TRBV2 and TRBJ1-6; 9 bases line up with TRBD1. CDR1 and CDR2 from the germline V gene are SNHLY and FYNNEI. The CDR3 length is 15 residues. V dropped 4 bases and J dropped 9; count of bases not matched to a gene: 7. The CDR3: CASSASTGGGSPLHF. The CDR3 region has the DNA TGTGCCAGCAGTGCCTCGACAGGGGGGGGTTCACCCCTCCACTTT.

The chain combines TRBV5-4 with TRBJ1-6; the D is unclear. This CDR3 has 14 residues. Germline V lookup: CDR1 SGHNT, CDR2 YYREEE (reference sequence). With 2 bases removed from V and 7 bases from J, the gap between germline ends came to 10 bases. CDR3 coding DNA: TGTGCCAGCAGCTTCAGTCGAGCAAATTCACCCCTCCACTTT. Translating it yields CASSFSRANSPLHF.

The sample holds many counts of this clonotype. The chain uses TRBV2 and TRBJ2-7, with 7 bases lining up with TRBD2. Germline V gene data show CDR1 as SNHLY and CDR2 as FYNNEI. After removal of 0 bases from V and 2 bases from J, the junction contained 4 bases not matched to a gene. CDR3 length equals 15 residues. CDR3: CASSEAGGPTYEQYF. The CDR3 bases are TGTGCCAGCAGTGAAGCGGGAGGGCCGACCTACGAGCAGTACTTC.

The gene calls are TRBV2 and TRBJ2-1; 11 bases align to TRBD2. J gave up 6 bases and V 7 bases, and 2 bases lay outside the gene matches. This CDR3 is 13 amino acids long. Germline V gene data show CDR1 as SNHLY and CDR2 as FYNNEI. The DNA of the CDR3 is TGTGCCAGCACTGGACTAGCGGGCAATGAGCAGTTCTTC. It encodes CASTGLAGNEQFF.

This clonotype was recorded at least ten times. DNA for the CDR3: TGTGCCAGCAGGAGTACAGGGGGTAACTATGGCTACACCTTC. It specifies CASRSTGGNYGYTF. This chain joins TRBV27 and TRBJ1-2; 8 bases are shared with TRBD1. The CDR3 runs 14 residues. V trimming: 6 bases; J trimming: 1 base; junction bases outside the gene matches: 4. Germline-derived CDR1 and CDR2 are MNHEY and SMNVEV (reference sequence).

This sequence joins TRBV28 and TRBJ2-3; no definite D call. Germline CDR1 and CDR2: MDHEN and SYDVKM. This CDR3 region has 14 residues. Trimming removed 4 bases at V and 2 bases at J, with 10 bases between. CDR3 loop: CASSSPDTTDTQYF. CDR3 bases: TGTGCCAGCAGTTCCCCTGATACCACAGATACGCAGTATTTT.

This clonotype occurred many times. V usage is TRBV12-3 or TRBV12-4 and J usage is TRBJ1-3, with D possibly matching TRBD1 (5 bases). V gave up 6 bases and J gave up 1 base, with 13 bases separating them. The CDR3 extends over 15 amino acids. The CDR3 DNA reads as TGTGCCAGCAGCCCATGGGGGAGTTCTGGAAACACCATATATTTT. The encoded protein is CASSPWGSSGNTIYF.

The V gene is TRBV6-2 or TRBV6-3, the J gene TRBJ2-3, with 12 bases matching TRBD2. CDR1 and CDR2 from the germline V gene are MNHEY and SVGEGT. The CDR3 is 14 residues long. Losses at the gene ends were 8 bases for V and 4 bases for J; bases not matched to a gene: 4. The CDR3 protein is CASGLAGNPDTQYF. DNA for the CDR3: TGTGCCAGCGGACTAGCGGGGAACCCAGATACGCAGTATTTT.

The chain has TRBV30 and TRBJ2-7; the D gene is possibly TRBD2 (6 bases). Between the trimmed V and J ends, which lost 1 base and 0 bases, there was a span of 16 bases. The germline CDR1 and CDR2 sequences are GTSNPN and SVGIG (reference sequence). This CDR3 is 16 amino acids long. As DNA, the CDR3 is TGTGCCTGGAGTGAGTTGGGGGGAGTCATCTCCTACGAGCAGTACTTC. As protein: CAWSELGGVISYEQYF.

Only a few counts were recorded for this clonotype. The J gene is TRBJ1-4, the V gene TRBV28, with D unclear. Trimming removed 5 bases from V and 8 bases from J, with 24 bases in between. The length of the CDR3 is 17 residues. Germline assignment: CDR1 MDHEN and CDR2 SYDVKM. CDR3: CASSPHSGFSPDEKLFF. DNA for the CDR3: TGTGCCAGCAGTCCCCATTCGGGTTTTTCCCCGGACGAAAAACTGTTTTTT.

This clonotype was recorded at least ten times. The J gene is TRBJ2-7, the V gene TRBV2; 7 nucleotides line up with TRBD1. Trimming removed 6 bases from V and 4 bases from J; junction bases left unmatched: 9. The CDR3 extends over 14 amino acids. Germline V gene sequence: CDR1 SNHLY, CDR2 FYNNEI. The CDR3 bases are TGTGCCAGCAGAGCCGACAGGGCGAAATACGAGCAGTACTTC. Its protein product is CASRADRAKYEQYF. The full variable domain, with the rest looked up from reference TRBV2 and TRBJ2-7, is EPEVTQTPSHQVTQMGQEVILRCVPISNHLYFYWYRQILGQKVEFLVSFYNNEISEKSEIFDDQFSVERPDGSNFTLKIRSTKLEDSAMYFCASRADRAKYEQYFGPGTRLTVT.

This clonotype was picked up many times. The V call is TRBV7-9, the J call TRBJ2-3, with D hard to call. Trimming stripped 6 bases from V and 2 bases from J, with 6 bases between. This CDR3 comprises 12 residues. Germline V gene lookup returns CDR1 SEHNR and CDR2 FQNEAQ (reference sequence). CDR3 DNA: TGTGCCAGCAGTGGGGTCACAGATACGCAGTATTTT. Translated: CASSGVTDTQYF.

This clonotype was observed many times. This sequence joins TRBV18 and TRBJ2-7; 10 nucleotides line up with TRBD2. The CDR3 runs 14 residues. The V gene end was trimmed by 3 bases and the J gene end by 4 bases; junction bases not matched to a gene: 3. Germline V gives CDR1 KGHSH, CDR2 LQKENI. Here the CDR3 DNA reads TGTGCCAGCTCACCGGAACTAGCGGGGTACGAGCAGTACTTC. Its translation is CASSPELAGYEQYF.

This clonotype was found many times. The chain is built from TRBV30 and TRBJ1-1; D remains unclear. Trimming pared 2 bases from V and 7 bases from J, leaving 14 bases between. The CDR3 length is 13 residues. Germline V gene data show CDR1 as GTSNPN and CDR2 as SVGIG (reference sequence). In DNA form, the CDR3 reads TGTGCCTGGAGTATCGGGTTCGCAGGTGAAGCTTTCTTT. Protein sequence: CAWSIGFAGEAFF. Full variable domain (outside the CDR3, taken from reference TRBV30 and TRBJ1-1): SQTIHQWPATLVQPVGSPLSLECTVEGTSNPNLYWYRQAAGRGLQLLFYSVGIGQISSEVPQNLSASRPQDRQFILSSKKLLLSDSGFYLCAWSIGFAGEAFFGQGTRLTVV.

This clonotype has a count of ten or more. The rearrangement joins TRBV19 to TRBJ2-5; 9 nucleotides agree with TRBD2. The CDR3 loop spans 15 amino acids. The V gene end was trimmed by 5 bases and the J gene end by 0 bases; junction bases not matched to a gene: 4. The germline CDR1 and CDR2 sequences are LNHDA and SQIVND (reference sequence). The DNA of the CDR3 is TGTGCCAGTAGTGCCCGACTAGCGGACCAAGAGACCCAGTACTTC. Translated: CASSARLADQETQYF.

This sequence joins TRBV9 and TRBJ2-6, with D unclear. The CDR3 totals 16 residues. Germline assignment: CDR1 SGDLS and CDR2 YYNGEE. V was trimmed by 4 bases and J by 4 bases, leaving 15 bases between them. Written as DNA, the CDR3 is TGTGCCAGCAGCCCCGATCGATTGGGGGGGGCCAACGTCCTGACTTTC. This encodes CASSPDRLGGANVLTF.

This clonotype has at least ten counts. V is TRBV12-3 or TRBV12-4 and J is TRBJ2-5; D perhaps matches TRBD2 (5 bases). V was cut by 6 bases and J by 5 bases, with 16 bases left in between. The CDR3 runs 14 residues. In DNA, the CDR3 is TGTGCCAGCAGCCTAACGGCTAGCAGGGAGACCCAGTACTTC. Its translation is CASSLTASRETQYF.